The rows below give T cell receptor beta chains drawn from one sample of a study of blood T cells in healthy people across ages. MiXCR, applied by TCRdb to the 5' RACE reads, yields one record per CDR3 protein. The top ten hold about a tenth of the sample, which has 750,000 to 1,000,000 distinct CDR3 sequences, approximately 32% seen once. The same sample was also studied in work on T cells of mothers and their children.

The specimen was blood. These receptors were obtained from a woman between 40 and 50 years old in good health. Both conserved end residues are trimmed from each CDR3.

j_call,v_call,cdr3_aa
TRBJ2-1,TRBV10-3,AISANSGLARTYNEQF
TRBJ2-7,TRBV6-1,ASSDWTGFPYEQY
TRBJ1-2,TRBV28,ASTLPGQGRYGYT
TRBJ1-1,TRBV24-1,ATRDITGTEAF
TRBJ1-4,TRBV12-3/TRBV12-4,ASSSAGAGEKLF
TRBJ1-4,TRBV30,AWSGDRGHEKLF
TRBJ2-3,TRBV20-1,SASGQGPDTQY
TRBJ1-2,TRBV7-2,TSSFRGTASAAYT
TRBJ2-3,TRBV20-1,SARGWRNTDTQY
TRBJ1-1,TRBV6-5,ASSYFGPGDTEAF
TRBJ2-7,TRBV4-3,ASSQGTGEYEQY
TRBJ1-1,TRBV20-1,SARVTGGNTEAF
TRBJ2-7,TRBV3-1,AGSQGPYEQY
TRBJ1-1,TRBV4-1,ASSQVPDRMNTEAF
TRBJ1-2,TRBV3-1,AGSQGPQNNYSYT
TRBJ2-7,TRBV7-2,ASSLQAGNEQY
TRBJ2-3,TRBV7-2,ASSSLAGFGDTQY
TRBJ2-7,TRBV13,ASKTGRSYEQY
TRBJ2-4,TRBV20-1,SASSQAVIQY
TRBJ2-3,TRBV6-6,ASRSTSGGPDTQY
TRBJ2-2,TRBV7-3,ASSLTYAGELF